A selection of T cell receptor beta chains follows, all from one sample in a study of post-analysis software for immune sequencing data. Via MiXCR, TCRdb re-called the PCR reads, giving one row per CDR3 protein. The sample lists fewer than 900,000 distinct CDR3 sequences; roughly 50% were seen once. The sequenced sample was blood. All receptors come from a girl aged 5-17 years with multiple sclerosis. Both conserved end residues are trimmed from each CDR3. A clone size is listed for some rows: how often the clone was seen (once, few, many), or a class if it is expanded.

NA | TRBJ2-1 | TRBV15 | ATSRAGSGNNEQF
NA | TRBJ2-4 | TRBV13 | ASSRRGLREQY
few | TRBJ2-2 | TRBV12-5 | ASAAIGTGFNTGELF
NA | TRBJ2-7 | TRBV20-1 | SARRAGVLDEQY
few | TRBJ2-5 | TRBV29-1 | SVVGLAGGETQY
NA | TRBJ1-4 | TRBV11-2 | ASSQMGLGTEKLF
NA | TRBJ1-1 | TRBV29-1 | SVEDLLNTEAF
NA | TRBJ2-3 | TRBV7-8 | ASSPEREGTDTQY
NA | TRBJ1-2 | TRBV29-1 | SVEVRTGRSGYT
NA | TRBJ1-2 | TRBV29-1 | SVEDLQGPIPNYGYT
once | TRBJ2-7 | TRBV27 | ASSLSKTVYEQY
once | TRBJ1-5 | TRBV12-3/TRBV12-4 | ASGDGGFQPQH
NA | TRBJ1-4 | TRBV13 | ASSLRDRSGEKLF
few | TRBJ1-1 | TRBV12-3/TRBV12-4 | ASRYAPGPGGTEAF
few | TRBJ2-3 | TRBV15 | ATSPRIKPGQGVSDTQY
NA | TRBJ2-3 | TRBV20-1 | SAPTSGRAGGTDTQY
few | TRBJ2-5 | TRBV7-8 | ASTPRREGETQY
few | TRBJ2-3 | TRBV4-3 | ASSQVQRQTDTQY
few | TRBJ2-7 | TRBV7-6 | ASSRRTGGDEQY
NA | TRBJ2-7 | TRBV7-2 | ASSITGVETEQY
few | TRBJ2-1 | TRBV15 | ATSRGLDWSSYNEQF
few | TRBJ1-1 | TRBV20-1 | SATKGGENTEAF
NA | TRBJ2-3 | TRBV11-2 | ASSSTQVLLDTQY
few | TRBJ2-1 | TRBV4-1 | ASSQEIGAGEQF